These 11 T cell receptor beta chains came from one sample sequenced in a study of vaccination and CD4 T cells after COVID-19. Antigens for these TCRs are unknown. An Oncomine TCR Beta short-read assay was used to sequence the DNA from cultured CD4+ T cells. TCRdb ran MiXCR on the PCR reads and lists one entry per CDR3 protein. The sample lists fewer than 15,000 distinct CDR3 sequences; roughly three quarters were seen once. As for treatment: approximately 9-day PBMC culture with coronavirus spike peptide pools or control peptides (ViraFEST assay). The material sequenced was CD4+ T cells from blood, cultured in vitro. The receptors were sampled from a human donor who had recovered from COVID-19.

This chain uses TRBV30 with TRBJ1-3; 11 bases map to TRBD1. The trim removed 5 bases at V and 10 bases at J, leaving 4 bases unmatched. From germline, CDR1 is GTSNPN and CDR2 SVGIG (reference sequence). The CDR3 length is 12 residues. The CDR3 loop reads CAWVGQGATIYF. CDR3 nucleotides: TGTGCCTGGGTAGGACAGGGGGCGACCATATATTTT.

The chain has TRBV2 and TRBJ2-2; D call uncertain. Germline V gene lookup returns CDR1 SNHLY and CDR2 FYNNEI. The V end was cut by 5 bases, the J end by 7 bases, with 20 bases between. This CDR3 contains 16 residues. CDR3 in DNA: TGTGCCAGCAGTCCGATAAGAAGCCCCCAAGGCGGGGAGCTGTTTTTT. Translation: CASSPIRSPQGGELFF.

The chain has TRBV6-2 or TRBV6-3 and TRBJ2-5, with unresolved D. The ends were cut back, 5 bases at V and 4 bases at J, with 11 bases in the middle. CDR1 MNHEY and CDR2 SVGEGT come from the germline V gene. The CDR3 runs 13 residues. In DNA, the CDR3 is TGTGCCAGCAGTGCCCGTCTCCCAGAGACCCAGTACTTC. Protein product: CASSARLPETQYF.

As regards this clonotype: Relative to the germline gene, one junction end is altered; a read error may explain this. The V gene is TRBV6-5, the J gene TRBJ1-5; 10 nucleotides align to TRBD1. CDR1 and CDR2 from the germline V gene are MNHEY and SVGAGI. The CDR3 runs 15 residues. CDR3 amino acids: CASSDSTGGVQPQHF. In nucleotides, the CDR3 is TGTGCCAGCAGTGACTCGACAGGGGGCGTTCAGCCCCAGCATTTT.

The rearrangement uses TRBV7-3 and TRBJ2-2; no firm D call. V dropped 2 bases and J dropped 1 base, with 11 bases sitting between them. Germline CDR1 and CDR2: SGHTA and FQGTGA. The CDR3 totals 16 residues. The CDR3 protein is CASSLGIGQNTGELFF. The CDR3 nucleotides read TGTGCCAGCAGCTTAGGTATCGGGCAGAACACCGGGGAGCTGTTTTTT.

CDR3 in DNA: TGTGCCAGCAGCCTCAGTCAGGGGACCTATGCTAACTATGGCTACACCTTC. As protein: CASSLSQGTYANYGYTF. The chain couples TRBV28 to TRBJ1-2; tentatively, D is TRBD1 (6 bases). Germline CDR1 MDHEN, CDR2 SYDVKM. CDR3 length: 17 residues. Trimming cost V 6 bases and J 0 bases, with 20 bases left between them.

The rearrangement uses TRBV6-1 and TRBJ2-7; D may be TRBD1 or TRBD2 (5 bases each). Per germline, CDR1 MNHNS and CDR2 SASEGT. This CDR3 has 13 amino acids. V lost 10 bases and J lost 6, with 19 bases in between. The CDR3 region is CAISDSSRGEQYF. In DNA form, the CDR3 reads TGTGCCATCAGCGACAGCAGTCGGGGCGAGCAGTACTTC.

Only one count was recorded for this clonotype. The chain uses TRBV6-2 or TRBV6-3 and TRBJ2-5; 10 nucleotides line up with TRBD2. The V gene's germline CDR1 is MNHEY and CDR2 SVGEGT. V lost 6 bases and J lost 3; bases outside the gene matches: 7. This CDR3 spans 15 amino acids. CDR3: CASRQTSGLKETQYF. As DNA, the CDR3 is TGTGCCAGCAGACAGACTAGCGGGTTAAAAGAGACCCAGTACTTC.

The chain couples TRBV12-3 or TRBV12-4 to TRBJ1-5; D is possibly TRBD1 (5 bases). Trimming removed 2 bases at V and 0 bases at J, with 14 bases between. This CDR3 contains 17 residues. CDR3: CASSLNGAGSSNQPQHF. The CDR3, as DNA: TGTGCCAGCAGTTTAAACGGGGCAGGGTCTAGCAATCAGCCCCAGCATTTT.

CDR3 protein: CASIPHGTGATDTQYF. CDR3 DNA: TGTGCCAGCATACCGCACGGGACAGGGGCCACAGATACGCAGTATTTT. J is TRBJ2-3 and V is TRBV27; TRBD1 matches 10 bases. The CDR3 consists of 16 residues. Germline CDR1 MNHEY, CDR2 SMNVEV (reference sequence). V lost 7 bases and J lost 2; bases outside the gene matches: 9.

The CDR3 spells CASSYCLRGIYQPQHF. DNA of the CDR3: TGTGCCAGCAGTTATTGCCTTCGAGGAATATATCAGCCCCAGCATTTT. The chain recombines TRBV6-5 with TRBJ1-5; no definite D call. The length of the CDR3 is 16 residues. Trimming left V 3 bases short and J 5 bases short, with 17 bases between. Per the germline V gene, CDR1 is MNHEY and CDR2 is SVGAGI.